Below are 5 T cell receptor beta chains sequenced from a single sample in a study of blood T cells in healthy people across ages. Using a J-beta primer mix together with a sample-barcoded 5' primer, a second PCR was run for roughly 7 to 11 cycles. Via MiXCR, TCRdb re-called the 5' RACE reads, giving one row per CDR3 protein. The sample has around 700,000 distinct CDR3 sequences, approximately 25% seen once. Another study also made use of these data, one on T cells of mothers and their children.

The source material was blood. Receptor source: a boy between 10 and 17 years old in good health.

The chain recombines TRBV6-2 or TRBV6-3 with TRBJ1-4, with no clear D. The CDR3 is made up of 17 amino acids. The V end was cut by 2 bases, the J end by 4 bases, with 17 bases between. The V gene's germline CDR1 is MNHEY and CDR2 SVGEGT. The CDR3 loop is CASSYERERGFNEKLFF. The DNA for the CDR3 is TGTGCCAGCAGTTACGAGCGGGAGCGAGGATTTAATGAAAAACTGTTTTTT.

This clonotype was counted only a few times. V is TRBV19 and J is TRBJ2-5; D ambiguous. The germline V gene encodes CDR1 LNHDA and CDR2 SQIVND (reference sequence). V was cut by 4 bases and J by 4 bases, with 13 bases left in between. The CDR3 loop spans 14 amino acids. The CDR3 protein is CASSTDPSPETQYF. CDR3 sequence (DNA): TGTGCCAGTAGTACGGACCCCTCGCCAGAGACCCAGTACTTC.

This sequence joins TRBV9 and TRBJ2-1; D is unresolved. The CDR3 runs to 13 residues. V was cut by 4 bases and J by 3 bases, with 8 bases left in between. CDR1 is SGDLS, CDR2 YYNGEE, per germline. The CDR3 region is CASSPSYYNEQFF. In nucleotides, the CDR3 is TGTGCCAGCAGCCCGAGTTACTACAATGAGCAGTTCTTC.

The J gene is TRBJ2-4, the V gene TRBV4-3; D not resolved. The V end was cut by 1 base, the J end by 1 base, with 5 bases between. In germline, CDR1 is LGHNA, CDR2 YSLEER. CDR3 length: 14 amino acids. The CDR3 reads CASSQAPAKNIQYF. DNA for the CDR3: TGCGCCAGCAGCCAAGCTCCGGCCAAAAACATTCAGTACTTC.

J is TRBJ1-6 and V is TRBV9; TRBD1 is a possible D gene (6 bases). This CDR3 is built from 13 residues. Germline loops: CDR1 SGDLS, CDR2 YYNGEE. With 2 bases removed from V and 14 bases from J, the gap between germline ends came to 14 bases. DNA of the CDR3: TGTGCCAGCAGCGTGCCTTCAGGGGCAACCCTCCACTTT. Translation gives CASSVPSGATLHF.